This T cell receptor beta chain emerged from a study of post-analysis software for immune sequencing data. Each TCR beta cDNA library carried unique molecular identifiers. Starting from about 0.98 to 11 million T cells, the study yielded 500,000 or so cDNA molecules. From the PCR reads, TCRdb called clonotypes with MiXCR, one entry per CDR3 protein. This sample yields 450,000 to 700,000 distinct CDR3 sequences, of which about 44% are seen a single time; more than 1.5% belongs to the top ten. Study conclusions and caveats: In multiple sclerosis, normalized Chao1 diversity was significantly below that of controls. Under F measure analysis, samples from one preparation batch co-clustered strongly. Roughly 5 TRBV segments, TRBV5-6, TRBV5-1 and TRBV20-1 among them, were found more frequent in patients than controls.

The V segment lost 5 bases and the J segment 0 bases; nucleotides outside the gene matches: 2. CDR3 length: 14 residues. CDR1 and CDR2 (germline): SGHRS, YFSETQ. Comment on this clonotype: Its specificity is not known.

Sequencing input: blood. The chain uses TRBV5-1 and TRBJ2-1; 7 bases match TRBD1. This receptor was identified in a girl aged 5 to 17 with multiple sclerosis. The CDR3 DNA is TGCGCCAGCAGGGGACAGAGCTCCTACAATGAGCAGTTCTTC. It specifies CASRGQSSYNEQFF.